These 32 T cell receptor beta chains share one sample of origin, sequenced in a study of cytomegalovirus exposure and HLA in healthy donors. The primer mix had 60 Vbeta and 13 Jbeta primers. Here immunoSEQ multiplex PCR was the method, and the copy in TCRdb shows in-frame clones only, minus some. Of 170,000 or so clones listed, 70% to 80% are singletons. Sequencing input: PBMCs. The receptors stem from a woman between 40 and 50 years old in good health and CMV-seronegative.

This chain uses TRBV5-1 with TRBJ1-2; D is perhaps TRBD1 (5 bases). There are 13 residues in the CDR3. Trimming removed 3 bases from V and 2 bases from J, with 8 bases in between. Germline loops: CDR1 SGHRS, CDR2 YFSETQ. The CDR3 DNA sequence: TGCGCCAGCAGCTCGGGACTCAACTATGGCTACACCTTC. Translating it yields CASSSGLNYGYTF.

V usage is TRBV6-5 and J usage is TRBJ1-4; 9 bases are shared with TRBD1. Losses at the gene ends were 6 bases for V and 7 bases for J; bases not matched to a gene: 6. Germline lookup yields CDR1 MNHEY and CDR2 SVGAGI. CDR3 length equals 14 residues. The CDR3 protein is CASRRDREFEKLFF. CDR3 sequence (DNA): TGTGCCAGCAGACGGGACAGGGAGTTTGAAAAACTGTTTTTT.

The table lists this clone with a count of one. V and J are TRBV18 and TRBJ1-5; TRBD1 matches at 10 bases. The CDR3 consists of 17 residues. V trimming: 3 bases; J trimming: 7 bases; junction bases outside the gene matches: 12. Germline lookup yields CDR1 KGHSH and CDR2 LQKENI. The CDR3 protein is CASSPSSRDRGWQPQHF. The CDR3 DNA is TGTGCCAGCTCACCTTCCTCCCGGGACAGGGGTTGGCAGCCCCAGCATTTT. Full variable domain (remainder filled in from reference TRBV18 and TRBJ1-5): NAGVMQNPRHLVRRRGQEARLRCSPMKGHSHVYWYRQLPEEGLKFMVYLQKENIIDESGMPKERFSAEFPKEGPSILRIQQVVRGDSAAYFCASSPSSRDRGWQPQHFGDGTRLSIL.

The CDR3 spells CASSLYTGGWTEAFF. Here the CDR3 DNA reads TGTGCCAGCAGCTTGTATACAGGGGGATGGACTGAAGCTTTCTTT. The gene calls are TRBV5-8 and TRBJ1-1, with 8 positions matching TRBD1. There are 15 residues in the CDR3. The junction had 7 bases not matched to a gene; V was cut back by 1 base and J by 5 bases. Germline-derived CDR1 and CDR2 are SGHTS and YDEGEE.

The rearrangement uses TRBV11-3 and TRBJ2-1; a possible D gene is TRBD1 (5 bases). V lost 2 bases and J 3 bases, leaving 14 bases between the germline ends. This CDR3 is built from 16 residues. Per the germline V gene, CDR1 is SGHNT and CDR2 is YENEEA. The CDR3: CASSLLTDTYYNEQFF. The DNA for the CDR3 is TGTGCCAGCAGCTTACTTACGGACACCTACTACAATGAGCAGTTCTTC.

The chain combines TRBV14 with TRBJ2-7; a possible D gene is TRBD2 (5 bases). The V and J ends lost 4 bases and 11 bases respectively, with 24 bases between them. CDR3 size: 15 residues. In germline, CDR1 is SGHDN, CDR2 FVKESK. CDR3 bases: TGTGCCAGCAGCCCCCGGGGTTTTGGGTACGGGAAGGAGTACTTC. Amino acid sequence: CASSPRGFGYGKEYF.

The V and J genes are TRBV19 and TRBJ2-5, with D maybe TRBD2 (6 bases). The length of the CDR3 is 15 residues. Germline V gene data show CDR1 as LNHDA and CDR2 as SQIVND (reference sequence). Deletions cut 1 base from V and 1 base from J, with 10 bases between. The CDR3 DNA reads TGTGCCAGTAGTATAGGCGGGAACCCCCAAGAGACCCAGTACTTC. Translated: CASSIGGNPQETQYF.

The V call is TRBV5-1, the J call TRBJ2-2; 13 bases are a match to TRBD2. CDR3 length: 19 amino acids. V trimming: 1 base; J trimming: 4 bases; junction bases outside the gene matches: 10. Per the germline V gene, CDR1 is SGHRS and CDR2 is YFSETQ. The CDR3 loop is CASSLTWTSGRLGTGELFF. The DNA for the CDR3 is TGCGCCAGCAGCTTGACCTGGACTAGCGGGAGATTGGGCACCGGGGAGCTGTTTTTT.

V and J are TRBV9 and TRBJ2-1, with D possibly being TRBD2 (6 bases). The CDR3 is 14 amino acids. V shed 3 bases and J shed 8 bases, with 15 bases lying between them. In germline, CDR1 is SGDLS, CDR2 YYNGEE. The CDR3 DNA follows: TGTGCCAGCAGCGCGGACGGGAGTGGATATGAGCAGTTCTTC. This sequence encodes CASSADGSGYEQFF.

This chain links TRBV10-2 with TRBJ2-2; TRBD1 is a possible D gene (5 bases). The CDR3 consists of 15 residues. Trimming pared 2 bases from V and 4 bases from J, leaving 11 bases between. From germline, CDR1 is WSHSY and CDR2 SAAADI. In DNA, the CDR3 is TGCGCCAGCAGTGAGGGACCCAGGGCCACCGGGGAGCTGTTTTTT. This gives the protein CASSEGPRATGELFF.

The DNA for the CDR3 is TGCGCCAGCAGCCACCTAGGGGGCAGCCCTGGAAACACCATATATTTT. This gives the protein CASSHLGGSPGNTIYF. The genes are TRBV4-3 and TRBJ1-3; 7 nucleotides agree with TRBD1. Per the germline V gene, CDR1 is LGHNA and CDR2 is YSLEER. V was pared by 3 bases and J by 2 bases, with 7 bases of the junction left unmatched. The CDR3 consists of 16 residues.

The chain is built from TRBV21-1 and TRBJ2-1; TRBD1, as called in the table, went unchecked against the DNA. TRBV21-1 is given as a pseudogene. This CDR3 has 21 amino acids. CDR3 residues: CASSKGRRDRGPFSSYNEQFF. CDR3 sequence (DNA): TGTGCCAGCAGCAAAGGCCGCCGGGACAGGGGCCCCTTTAGCTCCTACAATGAGCAGTTCTTC.

V gene TRBV28 combines with J gene TRBJ1-5; TRBD1 aligns across 10 bases. The J segment lost 7 bases and the V segment lost 4 bases, leaving 1 base of the junction unmatched. The germline V gene encodes CDR1 MDHEN and CDR2 SYDVKM. The CDR3 is made up of 13 amino acids. CDR3 in amino acids: CASSSGQGQPQHF. DNA for the CDR3: TGTGCCAGCAGTTCGGGACAGGGGCAGCCCCAGCATTTT.

The chain employs TRBV6-5 and TRBJ2-7, with 10 bases identical to TRBD1. Germline assignment: CDR1 MNHEY and CDR2 SVGAGI. Trimming removed 6 bases from V and 6 bases from J; junction bases left unmatched: 8. The CDR3 loop spans 14 amino acids. CDR3 bases: TGTGCCAGCAGCCTTTGGACAGGGGGTGGCGAGCAGTACTTC. Translation: CASSLWTGGGEQYF.

This sequence joins TRBV28 and TRBJ2-1, with 7 bases identical to TRBD2. Trimming took 8 bases from V and 8 from J; bases not matched to a gene: 12. The CDR3 covers 14 residues. In germline, CDR1 is MDHEN, CDR2 SYDVKM. The CDR3 sequence is CASQERDVGDEQFF. In DNA, the CDR3 is TGTGCCAGCCAAGAGCGGGATGTGGGCGATGAGCAGTTCTTC.

The chain carries TRBV6-6 and TRBJ2-1, with no clear D. Germline V gene data show CDR1 as MNHNY and CDR2 as SVGAGI (reference sequence). There are 13 residues in the CDR3. V was shortened by 6 bases and J by 10 bases, with 16 bases between the two germline ends. Here the CDR3 DNA reads TGTGCCAGCAGCCGAGCGCAACTGGTCGAGCAGTTCTTC. Amino acid sequence: CASSRAQLVEQFF.

V gene TRBV9 combines with J gene TRBJ1-2; D not resolved. Trimming took off 3 bases at V and 3 bases at J, with 9 bases between the two ends. The germline CDR1 and CDR2 sequences are SGDLS and YYNGEE. The CDR3 runs 13 residues. The CDR3 DNA reads TGTGCCAGCAGCGAAAGACAAGACTATGGCTACACCTTC. Its protein is CASSERQDYGYTF.

The chain links TRBV10-3 to TRBJ2-3; D is perhaps TRBD2 (7 bases). Trimming cost V 5 bases and J 2 bases, with 14 bases left between them. CDR1 and CDR2 from the germline V gene are ENHRY and SYGVKD. The CDR3 is made up of 15 amino acids. The CDR3 here is CAISPGGANTDTQYF. CDR3 DNA sequence: TGTGCCATCAGTCCGGGGGGCGCGAACACAGATACGCAGTATTTT.

The genes are TRBV28 and TRBJ2-7; 11 positions match TRBD1. Germline assignment: CDR1 MDHEN and CDR2 SYDVKM. CDR3 length: 17 residues. Germline trimming cut 4 bases from V and 7 bases from J; bases unmatched to any gene: 15. For the CDR3, the DNA is TGTGCCAGCAGTTCAGTCCGGGACAGGGGGACCCAGGGGGAGCAGTACTTC. It translates to CASSSVRDRGTQGEQYF.

The J gene is TRBJ2-5, the V gene TRBV11-2, with 8 bases lining up with TRBD2. The germline V gene encodes CDR1 SGHAT and CDR2 FQNNGV. This CDR3 has 16 residues. V lost 2 bases and J lost 5; bases outside the gene matches: 10. DNA of the CDR3: TGTGCCAGCAGCTTATCCACAGCGGGGGTCAGTGAGACCCAGTACTTC. Amino acids: CASSLSTAGVSETQYF.

The rearrangement links TRBV4-2 to TRBJ2-1; 8 bases are a match to TRBD2. V lost 0 bases to trimming and J lost 1 base; unmatched junction nucleotides: 2. In germline, CDR1 is LGHNA, CDR2 YNFKEQ. The CDR3 is made up of 16 amino acids. CDR3 loop: CASSQEVAGSYNEQFF. The CDR3 bases are TGTGCCAGCAGCCAAGAGGTAGCGGGATCCTACAATGAGCAGTTCTTC.

The V call is TRBV27, the J call TRBJ1-2, with TRBD1 matching over 9 bases. The CDR3 runs 16 residues. The V segment lost 5 bases and the J segment 8 bases; nucleotides outside the gene matches: 15. Germline V gene sequence: CDR1 MNHEY, CDR2 SMNVEV (reference sequence). The CDR3 sequence is CASSPDWGQGTWGYTF. In DNA form, the CDR3 reads TGTGCCAGCAGTCCCGACTGGGGACAGGGTACGTGGGGCTACACCTTC.

The J gene is TRBJ2-7, the V gene TRBV7-9; 9 bases map to TRBD1. The CDR3 totals 14 residues. Germline values: CDR1 SEHNR, CDR2 FQNEAQ (reference sequence). Losses at the gene ends were 5 bases for V and 2 bases for J; bases not matched to a gene: 4. CDR3 DNA sequence: TGTGCCAGCAGCGAGGACAGGGGACCCTACGAGCAGTACTTC. This gives the protein CASSEDRGPYEQYF.

CDR3 sequence: CASSAGGELFF. CDR3 nucleotides: TGTGCCAGCAGCGCCGGCGGGGAGCTGTTTTTT. The genes are TRBV5-4 and TRBJ2-2; unclear D gene. V lost 4 bases, J lost 7 bases, and 5 bases lay in between. CDR1 is SGHNT and CDR2 is YYREEE in the germline V gene (reference sequence). This CDR3 contains 11 residues.

The chain combines TRBV29-1 with TRBJ2-3; 10 nucleotides agree with TRBD1. This CDR3 contains 16 residues. Trimming removed 4 bases from V and 3 bases from J; junction bases left unmatched: 10. Germline V gene lookup returns CDR1 SQVTM and CDR2 ANQGSEA. DNA for the CDR3: TGCAGCGTTGCCCCTCGGGACAGGGGCCGGACAGATACGCAGTATTTT. Translating it yields CSVAPRDRGRTDTQYF.

The V gene is TRBV18, the J gene TRBJ2-2; maybe TRBD1 (6 bases). CDR3 size: 14 residues. The ends were cut back, 4 bases at V and 4 bases at J, with 10 bases in the middle. CDR1 and CDR2 (germline): KGHSH, LQKENI. CDR3: CASSLKQGTGELFF. As DNA, the CDR3 is TGTGCCAGCTCACTAAAACAGGGCACCGGGGAGCTGTTTTTT. Based on the CDR3 plus reference TRBV18 and TRBJ2-2, the full variable domain is NAGVMQNPRHLVRRRGQEARLRCSPMKGHSHVYWYRQLPEEGLKFMVYLQKENIIDESGMPKERFSAEFPKEGPSILRIQQVVRGDSAAYFCASSLKQGTGELFFGEGSRLTVL.

The CDR3 protein is CASSPSRGVRTEAFF. DNA for the CDR3: TGTGCCAGCTCACCTTCCAGGGGAGTTAGAACTGAAGCTTTCTTT. The rearrangement joins TRBV18 to TRBJ1-1, with D possibly matching TRBD1 (6 bases). Deletions cut 3 bases from V and 5 bases from J, with 16 bases between. This CDR3 spans 15 amino acids. The germline gives CDR1 KGHSH, CDR2 LQKENI. The whole variable domain, remainder taken from reference TRBV18 and TRBJ1-1, is NAGVMQNPRHLVRRRGQEARLRCSPMKGHSHVYWYRQLPEEGLKFMVYLQKENIIDESGMPKERFSAEFPKEGPSILRIQQVVRGDSAAYFCASSPSRGVRTEAFFGQGTRLTVV.

V gene TRBV5-4 combines with J gene TRBJ1-2; 7 bases agree with TRBD1. The V segment lost 4 bases and the J segment 0 bases; nucleotides outside the gene matches: 6. The germline gives CDR1 SGHNT, CDR2 YYREEE (reference sequence). CDR3 length: 15 residues. CDR3 sequence: CASSPQQGANYGYTF. The CDR3 region has the DNA TGTGCCAGCAGCCCGCAGCAGGGGGCTAACTATGGCTACACCTTC.

In this sample, this clone turned up a few times. This chain joins TRBV5-4 and TRBJ2-3; perhaps TRBD2 as D (6 bases). This CDR3 contains 14 residues. Germline CDR1 SGHNT, CDR2 YYREEE (reference sequence). V was pared by 0 bases and J by 5 bases, with 10 bases between. CDR3 bases: TGTGCCAGCAGCTTGGTAGCGGAGGGAGATACGCAGTATTTT. This codes for CASSLVAEGDTQYF.

The chain combines TRBV13 with TRBJ2-7, with D possibly being TRBD1 (6 bases). The CDR3 has 14 amino acids. Trimming removed 5 bases from V and 5 bases from J, with 16 bases in between. Germline V gives CDR1 PRHDT, CDR2 FYEKMQ (reference sequence). CDR3 protein: CASSRYTGMDEQYF. The CDR3 bases are TGTGCCAGCAGCCGTTACACAGGGATGGACGAGCAGTACTTC.

The V and J genes are TRBV2 and TRBJ2-5; 7 positions match TRBD2. The J segment lost 0 bases and the V segment lost 6 bases, leaving 4 bases of the junction unmatched. This CDR3 contains 14 residues. Germline CDR1 reads SNHLY; CDR2 reads FYNNEI. CDR3 bases: TGTGCCAGCAGCGGGAGGAAGTACCAAGAGACCCAGTACTTC. Its protein product is CASSGRKYQETQYF. The full variable domain, in which reference TRBV2 and TRBJ2-5 provide the parts outside the CDR3, is EPEVTQTPSHQVTQMGQEVILRCVPISNHLYFYWYRQILGQKVEFLVSFYNNEISEKSEIFDDQFSVERPDGSNFTLKIRSTKLEDSAMYFCASSGRKYQETQYFGPGTRLLVL.

The gene calls are TRBV27 and TRBJ1-2, with 7 bases fitting TRBD1. Germline CDR1 reads MNHEY; CDR2 reads SMNVEV (reference sequence). CDR3 length equals 13 residues. J lost 3 bases, V lost 2 bases, and 0 bases had no gene match. CDR3 nucleotides: TGTGCCAGCAGTTTACAGGGGGACTATGGCTACACCTTC. Translated, it gives CASSLQGDYGYTF.